A selection of T cell receptor beta chains follows, all from one sample in a study of blood T cell repertoires in COVID-19. TCRdb's copy holds only in-frame clones and misses some; the assay was immunoSEQ multiplex PCR. The table records some 200,000 clones, 85% of them present only once. The source material was peripheral blood. The receptor set was obtained from a man aged 45 to 65 who had recovered from COVID-19. Each CDR3 is given with its conserved first and last residue. Each record gives: CDR3 DNA, CDR3 protein, clone size, D gene, V gene, J gene. The D gene is left open where the match is weak. Clone size is not always given. Where it is, it says once, few, many or a class for expanded clones.

TGTGCCAGCAGTTTACGGGGGGCTGGAAACACCATATATTTT	CASSLRGAGNTIYF	once	NA	TRBV28	TRBJ1-3
TGTGCCAGCAGGTCCGGGACAGTAATGCGAAAACTGTTTTTT	CASRSGTVMRKLFF	NA	TRBD1	TRBV28	TRBJ1-4
TGTGCCAGCAGAAGCAGGGGGCAGACTGGAAACACCATATATTTT	CASRSRGQTGNTIYF	NA	TRBD1	TRBV6-5	TRBJ1-3
TGTGCCAGCAGTAAACAGGGTACCGGGGAGCTGTTTTTT	CASSKQGTGELFF	NA	NA	TRBV25-1	TRBJ2-2
TGCGCCAGCAGCTTGTTCCCCGGGACTATCGCCTCCTACGAGCAGTACTTC	CASSLFPGTIASYEQYF	NA	TRBD2	TRBV5-1	TRBJ2-7
TGTGCCAGCAGCACGACTAGCGGGAGCACCAACACCGGGGAGCTGTTTTTT	CASSTTSGSTNTGELFF	NA	TRBD2	TRBV11-2	TRBJ2-2
TGTGCCAGCTCCCTCCGAAGGAGTTACACAGATACGCAGTATTTT	CASSLRRSYTDTQYF	NA	NA	TRBV18	TRBJ2-3
TGTGCCAGCAGCGGAGAGTCCCTAGACGGGAGCTATGGCTACACCTTC	CASSGESLDGSYGYTF	NA	NA	TRBV9	TRBJ1-2
TGTGCCAGCCACGGACAGGATCTAGCCAAAAACATTCAGTACTTC	CASHGQDLAKNIQYF	NA	TRBD1	TRBV28	TRBJ2-4
TGTGCCAGCACTGCCGGGGTAGCGGACTACGAGCAGTACTTC	CASTAGVADYEQYF	NA	NA	TRBV2	TRBJ2-7
TGTGCCAGCAGCCCGGGACTAGCGGGAGGTAACACCGGGGAGCTGTTTTTT	CASSPGLAGGNTGELFF	NA	TRBD2	TRBV11-3	TRBJ2-2
TGTGCCAGCAGCAAACGGACAGGGGTGGATGAAAAACTGTTTTTT	CASSKRTGVDEKLFF	NA	TRBD1	TRBV11-2	TRBJ1-4
TGTGCCAGCAGCTTGTTCAGGGGGCCTGAAGCTTTCTTT	CASSLFRGPEAFF	NA	TRBD1	TRBV5-6	TRBJ1-1
TGTGCCAGCAGTTCGCCTAATATAGCTGGGGCCAACGTCCTGACTTTC	CASSSPNIAGANVLTF	NA	NA	TRBV27	TRBJ2-6
TGTGCCTGGAGTTCTGGGAGGGGGGCAGAGACCCAGTACTTC	CAWSSGRGAETQYF	NA	NA	TRBV30	TRBJ2-5
TGTGCCAGCAGTTACAACGTCCGACAGGGATCTTCACCCCTCCACTTT	CASSYNVRQGSSPLHF	NA	TRBD1	TRBV6-5	TRBJ1-6
TGCGCCAGCAGCTTCAAGACAGGACGTCCCTACGAGCAGTACTTC	CASSFKTGRPYEQYF	NA	NA	TRBV5-1	TRBJ2-7
TGTGCCAGCAGTAATCAGCGGGGGCGGTCAGATACGCAGTATTTT	CASSNQRGRSDTQYF	NA	TRBD2	TRBV14	TRBJ2-3
TGTGCCAGCAGTGTAGGAGAAACAGATACGCAGTATTTT	CASSVGETDTQYF	NA	NA	TRBV6-4	TRBJ2-3
TGTGCCAGCAGTTCATGGACAGGAAGCAATCAGCCCCAGCATTTT	CASSSWTGSNQPQHF	NA	TRBD1	TRBV27	TRBJ1-5
TGTGCCAGCAGCCTGGGGAGACTGGTGGATGAGCAGTTCTTC	CASSLGRLVDEQFF	NA	NA	TRBV5-4	TRBJ2-1
TGTGCCAGCAGGGAGTTTGGGACAGGGAGCTCCTACGAGCAGTACTTC	CASREFGTGSSYEQYF	NA	TRBD1	TRBV27	TRBJ2-7
TGTGCCAGCAGTTCCGGACAGGGTCTCTCCTACGAGCAGTACTTC	CASSSGQGLSYEQYF	few	TRBD1	TRBV27	TRBJ2-7
TGTGCCAGCAGCCGCCAAAGGACTAGCAAAAACATTCAGTACTTC	CASSRQRTSKNIQYF	NA	TRBD2	TRBV6-2/TRBV6-3	TRBJ2-4
TGTGCCAGCAGCCTGAAACTACAGGGGGCATTTGAACCAGGCGACTATGGCTACACCTTC	CASSLKLQGAFEPGDYGYTF	NA	TRBD1	TRBV4-2	TRBJ1-2